This record concerns one T cell receptor (beta chain) sequence. The antigen is not known. The entry originates in a study of T cell responses to AZD1222 COVID-19 vaccine. The wider study: Samples with a second dose at about 4 or about 12 weeks were pooled together. Study-wide results and limits: The donor cohort was predominantly white British with a female majority, and clonal diversity may have been underestimated. Baseline seropositivity occurred in only six AZD1222 recipients. Spike was spanned by vaccine-associated CD4 TCRs, with dominance at 160-218 and 743-854.

Measured with immunoSEQ multiplex PCR; TCRdb has only the in-frame clones, and not every one. The sample includes 150,000 to 200,000 clones, 85% to 90% seen only once; the top ten take 1.5% to 2%. Trimming left V 2 bases short and J 5 bases short, with 15 bases between. The CDR3 has 15 residues. CDR1 is SGHAT and CDR2 is FQNNGV in the germline V gene. The chain joins TRBV11-2 to TRBJ2-5, with D perhaps matching TRBD1 (6 bases). The material sequenced was peripheral blood, taken on day 0 of AZD1222 vaccination. This receptor was obtained from an adult in good health. DNA for the CDR3: TGTGCCAGCAGCTTAACTGGGACAAGGGGTGAGACCCAGTACTTC. Translating gives CASSLTGTRGETQYF. The variable domain in full, completed from reference TRBV11-2 and TRBJ2-5, reads EAGVAQSPRYKIIEKRQSVAFWCNPISGHATLYWYQQILGQGPKLLIQFQNNGVVDDSQLPKDRFSAERLKGVDSTLKIQPAKLEDSAVYLCASSLTGTRGETQYFGPGTRLLVL.